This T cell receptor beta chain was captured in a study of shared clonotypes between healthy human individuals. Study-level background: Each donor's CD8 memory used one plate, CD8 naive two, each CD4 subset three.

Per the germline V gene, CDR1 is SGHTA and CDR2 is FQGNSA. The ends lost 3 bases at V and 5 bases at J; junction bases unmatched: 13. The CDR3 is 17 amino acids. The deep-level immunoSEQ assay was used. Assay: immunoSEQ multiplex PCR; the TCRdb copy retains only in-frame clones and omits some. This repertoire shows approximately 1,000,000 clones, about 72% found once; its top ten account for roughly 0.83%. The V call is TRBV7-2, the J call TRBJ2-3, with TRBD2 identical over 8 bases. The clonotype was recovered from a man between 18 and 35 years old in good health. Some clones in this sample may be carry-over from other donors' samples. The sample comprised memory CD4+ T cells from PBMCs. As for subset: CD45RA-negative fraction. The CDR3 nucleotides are TGTGCCAGCAGCTTGCGTCTTCTAGCGGGTGCGATAGATACGCAGTATTTT. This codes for CASSLRLLAGAIDTQYF.